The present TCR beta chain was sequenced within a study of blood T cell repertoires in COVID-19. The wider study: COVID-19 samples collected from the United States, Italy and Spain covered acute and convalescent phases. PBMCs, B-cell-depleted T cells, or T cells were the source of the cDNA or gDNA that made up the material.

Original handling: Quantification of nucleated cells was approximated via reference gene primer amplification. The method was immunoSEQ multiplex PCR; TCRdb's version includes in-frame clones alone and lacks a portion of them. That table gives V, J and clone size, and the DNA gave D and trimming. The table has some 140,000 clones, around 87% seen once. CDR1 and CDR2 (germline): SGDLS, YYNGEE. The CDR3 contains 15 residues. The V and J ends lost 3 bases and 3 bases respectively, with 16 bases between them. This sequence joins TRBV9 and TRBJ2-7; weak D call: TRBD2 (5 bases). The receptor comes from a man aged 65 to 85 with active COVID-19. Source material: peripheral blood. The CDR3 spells CASSATSSPYYEQYF. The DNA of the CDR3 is TGTGCCAGCAGCGCCACTAGTTCCCCCTACTACGAGCAGTACTTC. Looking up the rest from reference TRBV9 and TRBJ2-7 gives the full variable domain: DSGVTQTPKHLITATGQRVTLRCSPRSGDLSVYWYQQSLDQGLQFLIQYYNGEERAKGNILERFSAQQFPDLHSELNLSSLELGDSALYFCASSATSSPYYEQYFGPGTRLTVT.